Sequencing of this T cell receptor (beta chain) was carried out in a study of T cell repertoires in cytomegalovirus infection. TCRdb processed the reads anew with MiXCR; each CDR3 protein has one entry. The profile shows 300,000 to 400,000 distinct CDR3 sequences, approximately 32% of them singletons. The germline CDR1 and CDR2 sequences are MNHEY and SMNVEV (reference sequence). This CDR3 contains 13 residues. V lost 7 bases and J 4 bases, leaving 13 bases between the germline ends. As regards this clonotype: Its antigen is currently unknown.

The chain has TRBV27 and TRBJ1-1; D is unclear. The TCR originated in a human donor in good health (CMV status not recorded). Some clones in this sample may be carry-over from other donors' samples. The sequences come from cultured PBMCs, collected from culture after CMV antigen stimulation. The CDR3 loop reads CASTQDLSTEAFF. The CDR3 DNA is TGTGCCAGCACACAAGACCTTAGCACTGAAGCTTTCTTT.